A selection of T cell receptor beta chains follows, all from one sample in a study of identical twins. TCRdb analysed the 5' RACE reads with MiXCR anew, one entry per CDR3 protein. Among roughly 540,000 distinct CDR3 sequences, about 20% were seen once, and the ten largest hold 0.91%. This sample also appeared in a second study, on T cells expressing NK-cell markers.

Sequenced material: CD4+ T cells sorted from blood. These receptors all stem from a woman under 30 in good health. Each CDR3 is given with its conserved first and last residue. Each record gives: V gene, D gene, clone size, J gene, CDR3 protein, CDR3 DNA. D genes are given only for firm matches. Not every row has a clone size; where given, it reads once, few, many or a size class.

V gene: TRBV20-1; D gene: -; clone size: -; J gene: TRBJ2-1; CDR3 protein: CSAREGTAVGVQFF; CDR3 DNA: TGCAGTGCTAGAGAGGGGACGGCCGTAGGGGTGCAGTTCTTC
V gene: TRBV6-4; D gene: -; clone size: -; J gene: TRBJ2-7; CDR3 protein: CASKMTGLFPYEQYF; CDR3 DNA: TGTGCCAGCAAGATGACAGGTCTTTTCCCCTACGAGCAGTACTTC
V gene: TRBV6-1; D gene: TRBD2; clone size: few; J gene: TRBJ2-7; CDR3 protein: CASSGSSGTYEQYF; CDR3 DNA: TGTGCCAGCAGTGGGTCTAGCGGTACCTACGAGCAGTACTTC
V gene: TRBV20-1; D gene: TRBD2; clone size: many; J gene: TRBJ2-7; CDR3 protein: CSARRGGGYEQYF; CDR3 DNA: TGCAGTGCTAGACGGGGGGGAGGATACGAGCAGTACTTC
V gene: TRBV7-9; D gene: -; clone size: many; J gene: TRBJ1-1; CDR3 protein: CASSFNRETEAFF; CDR3 DNA: TGTGCCAGCAGCTTTAATAGGGAGACTGAAGCTTTCTTT
V gene: TRBV27; D gene: -; clone size: few; J gene: TRBJ2-5; CDR3 protein: CASSWRYQETQYF; CDR3 DNA: TGTGCCAGCAGTTGGCGGTACCAAGAGACCCAGTACTTC
V gene: TRBV20-1; D gene: -; clone size: many; J gene: TRBJ2-1; CDR3 protein: CSARRSEIQFF; CDR3 DNA: TGCAGTGCTAGAAGGTCAGAGATACAGTTCTTC
V gene: TRBV11-2; D gene: -; clone size: -; J gene: TRBJ2-2; CDR3 protein: CASPSGTGELFF; CDR3 DNA: TGTGCCAGCCCATCAGGCACCGGGGAGCTGTTTTTT
V gene: TRBV10-2; D gene: TRBD2; clone size: -; J gene: TRBJ2-5; CDR3 protein: CASSESDPAGGRATQYF; CDR3 DNA: TGCGCCAGCAGTGAGTCGGACCCGGCGGGAGGGCGGGCGACCCAGTACTTC
V gene: TRBV20-1; D gene: TRBD2; clone size: -; J gene: TRBJ2-1; CDR3 protein: CSARGVVRTSVYNEQFF; CDR3 DNA: TGCAGTGCTAGGGGGGTAGTTAGGACTAGCGTTTACAATGAGCAGTTCTTC
V gene: TRBV12-3/TRBV12-4; D gene: -; clone size: -; J gene: TRBJ2-3; CDR3 protein: CASSSGGRGYTDTQYF; CDR3 DNA: TGTGCCAGCAGCAGCGGAGGACGGGGATACACAGATACGCAGTATTTT
V gene: TRBV9; D gene: -; clone size: -; J gene: TRBJ2-3; CDR3 protein: CASSLLLEASTDTQYF; CDR3 DNA: TGTGCCAGCAGCCTTCTTCTAGAGGCTAGCACAGATACGCAGTATTTT
V gene: TRBV27; D gene: TRBD2; clone size: -; J gene: TRBJ2-7; CDR3 protein: CASILTLAGGNYEQYF; CDR3 DNA: TGTGCCAGCATCTTGACACTAGCGGGAGGGAACTACGAGCAGTACTTC
V gene: TRBV20-1; D gene: TRBD2; clone size: few; J gene: TRBJ2-1; CDR3 protein: CSASSGRVDNEQFF; CDR3 DNA: TGCAGTGCTTCTAGCGGGAGAGTCGACAATGAGCAGTTCTTC
V gene: TRBV3-1; D gene: -; clone size: once; J gene: TRBJ1-5; CDR3 protein: CASSQTQGGPQHF; CDR3 DNA: TGTGCCAGCAGCCAAACACAGGGAGGGCCCCAGCATTTT
V gene: TRBV20-1; D gene: TRBD1; clone size: few; J gene: TRBJ1-1; CDR3 protein: CSARRTGTGDTEAFF; CDR3 DNA: TGCAGTGCAAGACGTACAGGGACAGGGGACACTGAAGCTTTCTTT
V gene: TRBV20-1; D gene: -; clone size: -; J gene: TRBJ1-1; CDR3 protein: CSALHPRPEAFF; CDR3 DNA: TGCAGTGCTCTACACCCTAGGCCTGAAGCTTTCTTT
V gene: TRBV5-5; D gene: -; clone size: few; J gene: TRBJ1-1; CDR3 protein: CASSFGHRNTEAFF; CDR3 DNA: TGTGCCAGCAGCTTCGGACACCGGAACACTGAAGCTTTCTTT
V gene: TRBV5-1; D gene: -; clone size: many; J gene: TRBJ2-5; CDR3 protein: CASSSRSYSGETQYF; CDR3 DNA: TGCGCCAGCAGCAGTCGGAGCTACTCGGGTGAGACCCAGTACTTC
V gene: TRBV3-1; D gene: TRBD1; clone size: few; J gene: TRBJ2-1; CDR3 protein: CASSQRGGPYEQFF; CDR3 DNA: TGTGCCAGCAGCCAAAGAGGGGGCCCGTATGAGCAGTTCTTC
V gene: TRBV7-2; D gene: TRBD2; clone size: -; J gene: TRBJ2-7; CDR3 protein: CASSPQSGRYEQYF; CDR3 DNA: TGTGCCAGCAGCCCCCAAAGCGGGAGGTACGAGCAGTACTTC
V gene: TRBV2; D gene: -; clone size: -; J gene: TRBJ1-1; CDR3 protein: CASSIQTNTEAFF; CDR3 DNA: TGTGCCAGCAGTATTCAGACGAACACTGAAGCTTTCTTT
V gene: TRBV20-1; D gene: -; clone size: -; J gene: TRBJ1-6; CDR3 protein: CSARVGENSPLHF; CDR3 DNA: TGCAGTGCTAGGGTGGGGGAGAATTCACCCCTCCACTTT
V gene: TRBV15; D gene: -; clone size: -; J gene: TRBJ1-2; CDR3 protein: CATSRRGNYGYTF; CDR3 DNA: TGTGCCACCAGCAGACGAGGTAACTATGGCTACACCTTC
V gene: TRBV5-1; D gene: -; clone size: many; J gene: TRBJ2-1; CDR3 protein: CASSPTMGYNEQFF; CDR3 DNA: TGCGCCAGCAGCCCTACCATGGGCTACAATGAGCAGTTCTTC
V gene: TRBV3-1; D gene: -; clone size: -; J gene: TRBJ2-7; CDR3 protein: CASSPSGAAEQYF; CDR3 DNA: TGTGCCAGCAGCCCCAGTGGGGCGGCCGAGCAGTACTTC
V gene: TRBV4-2; D gene: -; clone size: -; J gene: TRBJ1-2; CDR3 protein: CASSQDPELHGYTF; CDR3 DNA: TGTGCCAGCAGCCAAGATCCCGAACTTCATGGCTACACCTTC
V gene: TRBV7-2; D gene: -; clone size: -; J gene: TRBJ2-7; CDR3 protein: CASSQTRSRVYF; CDR3 DNA: TGTGCCAGCAGCCAGACTCGTTCCAGGGTTTACTTC
V gene: TRBV5-1; D gene: -; clone size: -; J gene: TRBJ2-7; CDR3 protein: CASSLFGTNEQYF; CDR3 DNA: TGCGCCAGCAGCTTGTTTGGGACCAACGAGCAGTACTTC
V gene: TRBV5-1; D gene: -; clone size: many; J gene: TRBJ1-4; CDR3 protein: CASSLGPRRSEEKLFF; CDR3 DNA: TGCGCCAGCAGCTTGGGCCCCAGGAGGTCGGAGGAAAAACTGTTTTTT
V gene: TRBV24-1; D gene: -; clone size: -; J gene: TRBJ2-3; CDR3 protein: CATSDKTSVSDTQYF; CDR3 DNA: TGTGCCACCAGTGACAAAACTAGTGTCTCGGATACGCAGTATTTT
V gene: TRBV24-1; D gene: -; clone size: few; J gene: TRBJ2-2; CDR3 protein: CATSRSVSGELFF; CDR3 DNA: TGTGCCACCAGCAGGAGCGTATCCGGGGAGCTGTTTTTT
V gene: TRBV19; D gene: TRBD2; clone size: -; J gene: TRBJ2-3; CDR3 protein: CASMFLAGRGTDTQYF; CDR3 DNA: TGTGCCAGTATGTTCTTAGCAGGGAGGGGCACAGATACGCAGTATTTT
V gene: TRBV11-2; D gene: TRBD1; clone size: few; J gene: TRBJ1-1; CDR3 protein: CASSRRQGAPDTEAFF; CDR3 DNA: TGTGCCAGCAGCCGCAGGCAGGGGGCGCCGGACACTGAAGCTTTCTTT
V gene: TRBV6-1; D gene: -; clone size: -; J gene: TRBJ1-1; CDR3 protein: CASSGSGFTEAFF; CDR3 DNA: TGTGCCAGCAGTGGATCAGGGTTCACTGAAGCTTTCTTT
V gene: TRBV4-3; D gene: -; clone size: -; J gene: TRBJ1-1; CDR3 protein: CASSTRWGSNTEAFF; CDR3 DNA: TGCGCCAGCAGCACCCGATGGGGATCGAACACTGAAGCTTTCTTT
V gene: TRBV7-9; D gene: -; clone size: few; J gene: TRBJ2-1; CDR3 protein: CASSFPYGSHNEQFF; CDR3 DNA: TGTGCCAGCAGCTTCCCTTACGGTTCCCACAATGAGCAGTTCTTC
V gene: TRBV20-1; D gene: -; clone size: -; J gene: TRBJ2-7; CDR3 protein: CSARKGGAYEQYF; CDR3 DNA: TGCAGTGCTAGAAAGGGGGGGGCCTACGAGCAGTACTTC
V gene: TRBV12-3/TRBV12-4; D gene: -; clone size: -; J gene: TRBJ1-2; CDR3 protein: CASSPVGVGNYGYTF; CDR3 DNA: TGTGCCAGCAGTCCCGTGGGGGTAGGGAACTATGGCTACACCTTC
V gene: TRBV5-1; D gene: -; clone size: many; J gene: TRBJ2-7; CDR3 protein: CASSSEVGGPYEQYF; CDR3 DNA: TGCGCCAGCAGCTCTGAAGTGGGGGGACCCTACGAGCAGTACTTC
V gene: TRBV4-3; D gene: -; clone size: many; J gene: TRBJ2-7; CDR3 protein: CASSQDAGTYEQYF; CDR3 DNA: TGCGCCAGCAGCCAAGATGCGGGGACCTACGAGCAGTACTTC
V gene: TRBV20-1; D gene: -; clone size: many; J gene: TRBJ2-7; CDR3 protein: CSASFIAKSYEQYF; CDR3 DNA: TGCAGTGCTAGCTTCATAGCGAAGTCCTACGAGCAGTACTTC
V gene: TRBV9; D gene: -; clone size: few; J gene: TRBJ1-4; CDR3 protein: CASSVGSTFATNEKLFF; CDR3 DNA: TGTGCCAGCAGCGTAGGGAGTACCTTTGCAACTAATGAAAAACTGTTTTTT
V gene: TRBV29-1; D gene: -; clone size: -; J gene: TRBJ2-3; CDR3 protein: CSVDEPQGADTQYF; CDR3 DNA: TGCAGCGTTGACGAGCCACAAGGGGCAGATACGCAGTATTTT
V gene: TRBV20-1; D gene: -; clone size: -; J gene: TRBJ2-3; CDR3 protein: CSARVGGGDTQYF; CDR3 DNA: TGCAGTGCTAGAGTGGGAGGCGGGGATACGCAGTATTTT
V gene: TRBV5-8; D gene: -; clone size: -; J gene: TRBJ2-7; CDR3 protein: CASSWRVRHEQYF; CDR3 DNA: TGTGCCAGCAGCTGGAGGGTGCGTCACGAGCAGTACTTC
V gene: TRBV20-1; D gene: -; clone size: few; J gene: TRBJ2-4; CDR3 protein: CSAEPVAKNIQYF; CDR3 DNA: TGCAGTGCTGAACCCGTAGCCAAAAACATTCAGTACTTC
V gene: TRBV6-2/TRBV6-3; D gene: -; clone size: few; J gene: TRBJ2-1; CDR3 protein: CASSWRGSSYNEQFF; CDR3 DNA: TGTGCCAGCAGTTGGCGGGGTAGCTCCTACAATGAGCAGTTCTTC
V gene: TRBV7-8; D gene: -; clone size: -; J gene: TRBJ2-6; CDR3 protein: CASSLGPGHSPGANVLTF; CDR3 DNA: TGTGCCAGCAGCTTAGGGCCGGGACACAGCCCTGGGGCCAACGTCCTGACTTTC
V gene: TRBV4-3; D gene: -; clone size: -; J gene: TRBJ1-1; CDR3 protein: CASSQDPFREAFF; CDR3 DNA: TGCGCCAGCAGCCAAGACCCTTTCCGAGAAGCTTTCTTT
V gene: TRBV28; D gene: TRBD2; clone size: -; J gene: TRBJ2-2; CDR3 protein: CASSFPLTSGQNTGELFF; CDR3 DNA: TGTGCCAGCAGTTTCCCCCTTACTAGCGGGCAAAACACCGGGGAGCTGTTTTTT
V gene: TRBV12-3/TRBV12-4; D gene: -; clone size: -; J gene: TRBJ1-5; CDR3 protein: CASAISDSNQPQHF; CDR3 DNA: TGTGCCAGCGCCATATCAGATAGCAATCAGCCCCAGCATTTT
V gene: TRBV24-1; D gene: -; clone size: many; J gene: TRBJ1-5; CDR3 protein: CATRGGNQPQHF; CDR3 DNA: TGTGCCACCAGAGGAGGCAATCAGCCCCAGCATTTT
V gene: TRBV7-2; D gene: -; clone size: -; J gene: TRBJ2-3; CDR3 protein: CASRSGRGTDTQYF; CDR3 DNA: TGTGCCAGCAGGTCCGGGCGGGGCACAGATACGCAGTATTTT